Shown below are 8 T cell receptor beta chains from a single sample sequenced in a study of chemoradiotherapy in HPV16-positive cancers (dated by TCRdb to between 2020 and 2023). The library was obtained by the immunoSEQ multiplex PCR assay. The immuneACCESS repertoire file appears here via TCRdb, limited to in-frame rearrangements. These files lack a portion of the clones; in checked studies, under half of the deficit traces to unresolved V genes, and the cause of the others is not known. This sample has some 70,000 clones in its table, and 85% to 90% of those were observed once. The ten top clones hold 4.2% of the sample. The sequences come from blood, collected from a patient who underwent chemoradiotherapy. These receptor sequences come from a human donor with HPV-associated anogenital cancer.

The rearrangement links TRBV2 to TRBJ2-1, with D uncertain. Per germline, CDR1 SNHLY and CDR2 FYNNEI. This CDR3 contains 13 residues. V dropped 4 bases and J dropped 5 bases, with 9 bases sitting between them. The CDR3: CASSVMSNNEQFF. CDR3 sequence (DNA): TGTGCCAGCAGTGTGATGAGTAACAATGAGCAGTTCTTC.

The chain employs TRBV5-5 and TRBJ1-1; 8 positions match TRBD1. Losses at the gene ends were 4 bases for V and 1 base for J; bases not matched to a gene: 6. This CDR3 region has 15 residues. Germline V lookup: CDR1 SGHKS, CDR2 YYEKEE (reference sequence). The CDR3 sequence is CASSDPGGGNTEAFF. DNA for the CDR3: TGTGCCAGCAGCGACCCAGGGGGCGGGAACACTGAAGCTTTCTTT. Complete variable domain (other parts from reference TRBV5-5 and TRBJ1-1): DAGVTQSPTHLIKTRGQQVTLRCSPISGHKSVSWYQQVLGQGPQFIFQYYEKEERGRGNFPDRFSARQFPNYSSELNVNALLLGDSALYLCASSDPGGGNTEAFFGQGTRLTVV.

In its sample, this clone was seen once. This chain uses TRBV10-2 with TRBJ1-1; no reliable D call. The germline gives CDR1 WSHSY, CDR2 SAAADI. This CDR3 spans 12 amino acids. Trimming cost V 8 bases and J 4 bases, with 11 bases left between them. Here the CDR3 DNA reads TGCGCCAGCTCAACATTCGCCACTGAAGCTTTCTTT. Encoded protein: CASSTFATEAFF.

The rearrangement uses TRBV6-6 and TRBJ2-7; 9 bases are a match to TRBD2. The CDR3 consists of 14 residues. V dropped 6 bases and J dropped 0; count of bases not matched to a gene: 3. The germline V gene has CDR1 MNHNY and CDR2 SVGAGI (reference sequence). CDR3 in amino acids: CASRRSGSSYEQYF. CDR3 sequence (DNA): TGTGCCAGCAGACGTAGCGGGAGCTCCTACGAGCAGTACTTC.

The DNA for the CDR3 is TGTGCCAGCAGCTTGACAGGGGGGACAGGGAGAAACACCATATATTTT. This encodes CASSLTGGTGRNTIYF. The chain couples TRBV11-2 to TRBJ1-3; 9 bases fit TRBD1. Trimming cost V 3 bases and J 5 bases; bases outside gene matches: 8. The CDR3 sequence is 16 residues long. CDR1 and CDR2 (germline): SGHAT, FQNNGV.

The rearrangement joins TRBV28 to TRBJ2-1, with a tentative D call TRBD2 (5 bases). V was clipped by 10 bases and J by 0 bases, with 16 bases between them. Per the germline V gene, CDR1 is MDHEN and CDR2 is SYDVKM. The CDR3 has 15 amino acids. The DNA of the CDR3 is TGTGCCACCGAAACGCAGAGGGTCTCCTACAATGAGCAGTTCTTC. This encodes CATETQRVSYNEQFF.

Of note for this clone: This specimen includes other DNA sequences encoding the same CDR3. The V gene is TRBV5-4, the J gene TRBJ2-5, with D uncertain. Trimming removed 3 bases at V and 2 bases at J, with 8 bases between. Germline V lookup: CDR1 SGHNT, CDR2 YYREEE (reference sequence). The CDR3 extends over 13 amino acids. CDR3 residues: CASSSGPQETQYF. DNA for the CDR3: TGTGCCAGCAGCTCGGGCCCGCAAGAGACCCAGTACTTC.

V and J are TRBV7-9 and TRBJ2-3; 9 bases align to TRBD2. CDR3 size: 19 residues. Per germline, CDR1 SEHNR and CDR2 FQNEAQ (reference sequence). V shed 3 bases and J 5 bases; nucleotides not matched to a gene: 18. The CDR3 is CASSFGGSGGPGGRDTQYF. DNA of the CDR3: TGTGCCAGCAGCTTCGGGGGTAGCGGGGGCCCCGGAGGAAGAGATACGCAGTATTTT. The variable domain in full, with the rest retrieved from reference TRBV7-9 and TRBJ2-3, is DTGVSQNPRHKITKRGQNVTFRCDPISEHNRLYWYRQTLGQGPEFLTYFQNEAQLEKSRLLSDRFSAERPKGSFSTLEIQRTEQGDSAMYLCASSFGGSGGPGGRDTQYFGPGTRLTVL.